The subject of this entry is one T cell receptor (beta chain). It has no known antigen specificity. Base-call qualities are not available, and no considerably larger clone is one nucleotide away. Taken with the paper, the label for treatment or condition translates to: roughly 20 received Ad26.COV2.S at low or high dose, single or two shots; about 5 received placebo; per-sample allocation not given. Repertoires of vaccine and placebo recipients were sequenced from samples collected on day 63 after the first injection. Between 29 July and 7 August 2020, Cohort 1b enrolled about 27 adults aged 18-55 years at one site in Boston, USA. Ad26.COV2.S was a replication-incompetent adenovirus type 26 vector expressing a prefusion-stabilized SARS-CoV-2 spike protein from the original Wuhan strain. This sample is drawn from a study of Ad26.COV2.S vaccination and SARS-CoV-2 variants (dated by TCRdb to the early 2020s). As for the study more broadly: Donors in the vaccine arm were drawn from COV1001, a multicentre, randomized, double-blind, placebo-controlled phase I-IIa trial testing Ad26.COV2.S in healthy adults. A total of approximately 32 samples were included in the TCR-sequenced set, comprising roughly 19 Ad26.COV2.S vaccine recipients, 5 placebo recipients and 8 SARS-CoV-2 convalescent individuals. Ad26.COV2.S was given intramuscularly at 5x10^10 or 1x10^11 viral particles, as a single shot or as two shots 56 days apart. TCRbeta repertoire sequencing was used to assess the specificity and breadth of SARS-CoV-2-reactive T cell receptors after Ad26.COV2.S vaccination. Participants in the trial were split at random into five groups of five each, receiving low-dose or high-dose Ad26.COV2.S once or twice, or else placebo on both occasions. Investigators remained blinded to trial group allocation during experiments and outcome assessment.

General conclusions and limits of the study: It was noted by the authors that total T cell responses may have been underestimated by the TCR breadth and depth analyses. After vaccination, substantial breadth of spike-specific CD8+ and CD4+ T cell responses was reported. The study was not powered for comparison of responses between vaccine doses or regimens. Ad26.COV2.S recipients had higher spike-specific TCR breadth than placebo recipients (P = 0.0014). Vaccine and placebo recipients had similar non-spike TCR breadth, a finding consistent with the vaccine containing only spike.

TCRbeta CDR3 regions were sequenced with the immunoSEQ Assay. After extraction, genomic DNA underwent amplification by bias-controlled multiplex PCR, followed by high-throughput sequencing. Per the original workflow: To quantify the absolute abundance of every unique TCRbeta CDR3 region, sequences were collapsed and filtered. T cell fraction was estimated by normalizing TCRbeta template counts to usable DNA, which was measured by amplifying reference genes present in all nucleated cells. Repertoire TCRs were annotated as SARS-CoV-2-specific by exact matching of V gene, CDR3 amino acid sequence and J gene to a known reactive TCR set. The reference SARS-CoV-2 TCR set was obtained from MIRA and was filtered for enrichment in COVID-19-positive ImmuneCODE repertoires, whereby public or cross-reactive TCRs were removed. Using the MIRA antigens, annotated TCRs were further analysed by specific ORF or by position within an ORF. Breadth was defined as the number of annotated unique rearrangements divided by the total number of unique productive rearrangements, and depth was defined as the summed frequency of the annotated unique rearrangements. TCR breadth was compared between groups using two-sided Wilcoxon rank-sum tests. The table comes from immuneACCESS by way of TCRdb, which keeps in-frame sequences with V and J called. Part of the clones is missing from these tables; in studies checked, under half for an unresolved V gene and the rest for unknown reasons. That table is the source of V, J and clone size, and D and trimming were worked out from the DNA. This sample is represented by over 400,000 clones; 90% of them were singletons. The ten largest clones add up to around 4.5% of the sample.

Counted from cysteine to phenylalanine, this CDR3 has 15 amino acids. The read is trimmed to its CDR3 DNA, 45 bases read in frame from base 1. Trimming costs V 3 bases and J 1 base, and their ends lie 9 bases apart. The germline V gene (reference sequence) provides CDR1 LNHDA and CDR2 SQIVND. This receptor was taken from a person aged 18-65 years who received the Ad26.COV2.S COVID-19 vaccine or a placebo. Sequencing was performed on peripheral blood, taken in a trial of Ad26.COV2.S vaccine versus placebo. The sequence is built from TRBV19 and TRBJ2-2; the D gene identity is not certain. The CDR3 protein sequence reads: CASSIRHKNTGELFF. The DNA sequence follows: TGTGCCAGTAGTATCCGGCACAAGAACACCGGGGAGCTGTTTTTT.